This TCR beta chain was identified during a study of OX40 agonist ivuxolimab in advanced cancers. The sample holds one count of this clone. A read error may produce the germline difference seen at one junction end. The assay was immunoSEQ multiplex PCR, and TCRdb's table has in-frame clones only and misses some. The repertoire holds 70,000 or so clones, with 92% as singletons. Germline CDR1 is SGHNT and CDR2 is YENEEA. The CDR3 is 9 residues long. Sequencing was performed on CD4+ or CD8+ T cells sorted from blood, taken in a trial of the OX40 agonist ivuxolimab. The chain links TRBV11-3 to TRBJ1-4, with no clear D. The clonotype comes from an adult with an advanced solid tumor such as melanoma, head and neck, liver or kidney cancer. The CDR3 region has the DNA TGCCCGATTGGTGAAAAACTGTTTTTT. Encoded protein: CPIGEKLFF.